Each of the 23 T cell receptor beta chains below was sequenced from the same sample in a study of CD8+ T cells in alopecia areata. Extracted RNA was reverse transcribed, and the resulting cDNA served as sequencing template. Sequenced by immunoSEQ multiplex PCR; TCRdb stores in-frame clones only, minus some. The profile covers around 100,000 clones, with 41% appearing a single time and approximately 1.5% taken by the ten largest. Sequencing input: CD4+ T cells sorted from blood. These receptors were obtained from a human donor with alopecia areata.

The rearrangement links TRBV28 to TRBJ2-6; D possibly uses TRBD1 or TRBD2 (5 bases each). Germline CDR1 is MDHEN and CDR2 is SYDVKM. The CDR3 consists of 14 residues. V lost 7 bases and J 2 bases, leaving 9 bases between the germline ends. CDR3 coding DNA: TGTGCCAGCAATTGGGGGACTGGGGCCAACGTCCTGACTTTC. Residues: CASNWGTGANVLTF.

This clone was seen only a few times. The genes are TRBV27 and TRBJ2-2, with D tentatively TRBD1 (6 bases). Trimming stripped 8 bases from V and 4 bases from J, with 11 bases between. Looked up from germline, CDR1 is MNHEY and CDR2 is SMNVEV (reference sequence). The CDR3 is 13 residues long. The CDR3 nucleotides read TGTGCCAGCGCAACAGGGATCACCGGGGAGCTGTTTTTT. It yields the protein CASATGITGELFF.

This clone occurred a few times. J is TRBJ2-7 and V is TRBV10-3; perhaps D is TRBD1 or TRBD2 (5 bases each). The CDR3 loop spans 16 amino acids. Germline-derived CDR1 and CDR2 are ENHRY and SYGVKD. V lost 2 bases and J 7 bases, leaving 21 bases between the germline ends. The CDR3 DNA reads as TGTGCCATCAGTGAGCCTGGGGACGGACCACGGGGAGAGCAGTACTTC. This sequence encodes CAISEPGDGPRGEQYF.

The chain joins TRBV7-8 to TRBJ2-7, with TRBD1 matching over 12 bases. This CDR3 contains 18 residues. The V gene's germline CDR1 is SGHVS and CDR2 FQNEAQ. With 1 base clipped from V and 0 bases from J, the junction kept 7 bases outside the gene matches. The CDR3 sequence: CASSLGAWGQGASYEQYF. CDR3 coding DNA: TGTGCCAGCAGCTTAGGGGCCTGGGGACAGGGGGCCTCCTACGAGCAGTACTTC.

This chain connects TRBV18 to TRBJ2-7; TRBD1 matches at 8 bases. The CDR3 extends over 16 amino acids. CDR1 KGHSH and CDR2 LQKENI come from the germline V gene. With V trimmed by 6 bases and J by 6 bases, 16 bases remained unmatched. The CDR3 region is CASSSDQTRGRAEQYF. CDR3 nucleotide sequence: TGTGCCAGCTCGTCCGACCAGACCAGGGGGCGCGCCGAGCAGTACTTC.

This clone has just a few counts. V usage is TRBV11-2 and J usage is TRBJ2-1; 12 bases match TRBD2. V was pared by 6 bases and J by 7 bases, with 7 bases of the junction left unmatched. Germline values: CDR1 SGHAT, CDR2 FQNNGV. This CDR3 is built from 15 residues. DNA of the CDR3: TGTGCCAGCAGAAAAGGAGGGACTAGCGGGAATGAGCAGTTCTTC. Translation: CASRKGGTSGNEQFF.

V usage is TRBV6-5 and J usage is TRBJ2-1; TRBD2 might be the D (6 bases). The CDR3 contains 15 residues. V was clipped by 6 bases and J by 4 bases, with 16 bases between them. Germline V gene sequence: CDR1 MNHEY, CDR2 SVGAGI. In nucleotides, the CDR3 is TGTGCCAGCAGGCTTAGCGGAAGCATTTACAATGAGCAGTTCTTC. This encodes CASRLSGSIYNEQFF.

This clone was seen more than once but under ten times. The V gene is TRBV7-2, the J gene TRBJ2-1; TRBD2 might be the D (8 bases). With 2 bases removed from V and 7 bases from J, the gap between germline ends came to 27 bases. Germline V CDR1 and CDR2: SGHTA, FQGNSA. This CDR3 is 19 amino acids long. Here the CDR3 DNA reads TGTGCCAGCAGCTTATGGGGAGGGGGCTTGATAGGACTAGCAAATGAGCAGTTCTTC. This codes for CASSLWGGGLIGLANEQFF.

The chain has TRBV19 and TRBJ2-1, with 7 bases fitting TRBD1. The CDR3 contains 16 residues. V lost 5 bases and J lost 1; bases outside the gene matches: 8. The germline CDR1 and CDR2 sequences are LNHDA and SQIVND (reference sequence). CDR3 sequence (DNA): TGTGCCAGTAGTGGGGACAGATTTCTGTCCTACAATGAGCAGTTCTTC. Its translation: CASSGDRFLSYNEQFF.

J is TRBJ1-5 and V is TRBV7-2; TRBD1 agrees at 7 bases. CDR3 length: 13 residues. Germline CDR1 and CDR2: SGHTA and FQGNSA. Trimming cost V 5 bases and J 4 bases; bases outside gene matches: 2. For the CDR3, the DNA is TGTACCAGCAGCGTCAGGGGGAATCAGCCCCAGCATTTT. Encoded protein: CTSSVRGNQPQHF. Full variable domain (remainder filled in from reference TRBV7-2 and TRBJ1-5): GAGVSQSPSNKVTEKGKDVELRCDPISGHTALYWYRQSLGQGLEFLIYFQGNSAPDKSGLPSDRFSAERTGGSVSTLTIQRTQQEDSAVYLCTSSVRGNQPQHFGDGTRLSIL.

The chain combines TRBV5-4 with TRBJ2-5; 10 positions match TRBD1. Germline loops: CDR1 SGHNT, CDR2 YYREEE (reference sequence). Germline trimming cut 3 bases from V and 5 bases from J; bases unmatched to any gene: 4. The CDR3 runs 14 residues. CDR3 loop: CASSSTGGGETQYF. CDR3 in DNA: TGTGCCAGCAGCTCGACAGGGGGCGGGGAGACCCAGTACTTC.

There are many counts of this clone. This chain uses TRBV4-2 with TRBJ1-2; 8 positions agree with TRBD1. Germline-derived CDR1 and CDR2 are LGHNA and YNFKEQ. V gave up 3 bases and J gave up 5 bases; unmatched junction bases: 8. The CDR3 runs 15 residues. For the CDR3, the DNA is TGTGCCAGCAGCCACCCGGGACAGGAGAATTATGGCTACACCTTC. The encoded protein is CASSHPGQENYGYTF.

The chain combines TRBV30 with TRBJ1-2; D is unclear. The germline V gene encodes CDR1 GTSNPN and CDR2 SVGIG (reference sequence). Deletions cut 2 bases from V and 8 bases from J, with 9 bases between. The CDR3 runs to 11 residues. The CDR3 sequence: CAWSRVSGYTF. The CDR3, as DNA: TGTGCCTGGAGTAGGGTATCGGGCTACACCTTC.

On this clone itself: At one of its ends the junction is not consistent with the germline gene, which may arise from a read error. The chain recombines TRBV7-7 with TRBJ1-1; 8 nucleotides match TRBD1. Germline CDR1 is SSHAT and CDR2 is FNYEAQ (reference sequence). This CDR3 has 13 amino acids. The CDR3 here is CASSLTGGTEAFF. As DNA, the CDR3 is TGTGCTAGCAGCTTAACAGGGGGTACTGAAGCTTTCTTT.

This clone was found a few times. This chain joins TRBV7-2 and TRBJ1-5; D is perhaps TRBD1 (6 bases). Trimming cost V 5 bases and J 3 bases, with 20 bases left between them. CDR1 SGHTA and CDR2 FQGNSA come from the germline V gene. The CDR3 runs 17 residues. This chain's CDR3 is CASSLRDTGLDNQPQHF. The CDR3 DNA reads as TGTGCCAGCAGCCTGAGGGACACAGGCTTGGACAATCAGCCCCAGCATTTT.

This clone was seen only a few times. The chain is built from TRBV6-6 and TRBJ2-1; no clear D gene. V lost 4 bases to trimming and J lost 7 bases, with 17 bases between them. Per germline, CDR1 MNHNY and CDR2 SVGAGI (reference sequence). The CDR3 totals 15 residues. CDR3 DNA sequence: TGTGCCAGCAGTTCACACGGATTAAAGGGAAATGAGCAGTTCTTC. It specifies CASSSHGLKGNEQFF.

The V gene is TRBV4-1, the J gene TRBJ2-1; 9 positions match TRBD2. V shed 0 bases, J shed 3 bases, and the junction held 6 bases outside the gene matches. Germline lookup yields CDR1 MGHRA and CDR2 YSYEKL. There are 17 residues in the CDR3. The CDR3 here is CASSQDQLAGIYNEQFF. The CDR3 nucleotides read TGCGCCAGCAGCCAAGATCAGCTAGCGGGGATCTACAATGAGCAGTTCTTC.

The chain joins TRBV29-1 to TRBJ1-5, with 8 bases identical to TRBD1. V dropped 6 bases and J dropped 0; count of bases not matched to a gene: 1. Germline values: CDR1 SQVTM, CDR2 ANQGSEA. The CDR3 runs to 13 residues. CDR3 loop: CSVGQGSNQPQHF. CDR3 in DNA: TGCAGCGTAGGACAGGGTAGCAATCAGCCCCAGCATTTT.

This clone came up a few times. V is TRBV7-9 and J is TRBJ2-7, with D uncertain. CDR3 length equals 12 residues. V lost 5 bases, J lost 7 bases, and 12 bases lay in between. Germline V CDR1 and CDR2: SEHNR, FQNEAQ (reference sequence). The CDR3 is CASSTGPLEQYF. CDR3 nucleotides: TGTGCCAGCAGCACCGGCCCCCTAGAGCAGTACTTC. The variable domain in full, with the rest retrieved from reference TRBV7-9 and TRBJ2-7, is DTGVSQNPRHKITKRGQNVTFRCDPISEHNRLYWYRQTLGQGPEFLTYFQNEAQLEKSRLLSDRFSAERPKGSFSTLEIQRTEQGDSAMYLCASSTGPLEQYFGPGTRLTVT.

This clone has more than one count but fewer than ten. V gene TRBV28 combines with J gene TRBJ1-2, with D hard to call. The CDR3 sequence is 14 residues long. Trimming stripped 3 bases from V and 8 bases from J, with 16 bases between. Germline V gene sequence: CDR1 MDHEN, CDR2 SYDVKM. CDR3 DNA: TGTGCCAGCAGTTTCCAAAGGACGGTGCGGGGCTACACCTTC. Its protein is CASSFQRTVRGYTF.

The CDR3 protein is CASTYGTGPYEQYF. CDR3 in DNA: TGTGCCAGCACCTATGGGACTGGGCCCTACGAGCAGTACTTC. V is TRBV6-5 and J is TRBJ2-7, with D possibly being TRBD2 (6 bases). There are 14 residues in the CDR3. V was trimmed by 7 bases and J by 2 bases, leaving 15 bases between them. Looked up from germline, CDR1 is MNHEY and CDR2 is SVGAGI.

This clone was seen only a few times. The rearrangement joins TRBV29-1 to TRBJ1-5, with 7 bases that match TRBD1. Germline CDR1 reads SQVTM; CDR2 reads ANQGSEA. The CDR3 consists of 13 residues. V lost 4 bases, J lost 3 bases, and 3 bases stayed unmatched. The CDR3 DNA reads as TGCAGCGTTGGACAGGGCCCCAATCAGCCCCAGCATTTT. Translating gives CSVGQGPNQPQHF.

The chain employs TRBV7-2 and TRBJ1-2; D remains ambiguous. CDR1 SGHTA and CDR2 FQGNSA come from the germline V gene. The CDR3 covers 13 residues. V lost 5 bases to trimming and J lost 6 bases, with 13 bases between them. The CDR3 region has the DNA TGTGCCAGCAGCGGACCCTCCCCCCATGGCTACACCTTC. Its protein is CASSGPSPHGYTF.